Following are 22 T cell receptor beta chains from one sample sequenced in a study of T cell clonality in common variable immunodeficiency. Their target antigens are unknown. TCRdb's table, derived via immunoSEQ multiplex PCR, lists solely in-frame clones and lacks some. The sample has around 33,000 clones, none seen only once. Study results and limitations: In common variable immunodeficiency, TCR beta chains reportedly carried fewer deletions and N-nucleotide insertions.

What was sequenced was peripheral blood mononuclear cells. These receptors were obtained from a human donor with common variable immunodeficiency.

With respect to this clone: From the germline J gene comes the end of the CDR3, since the read stops 3 residues before it. The V and J genes are TRBV18 and TRBJ2-3; D is undetermined. This CDR3 is built from 13 residues. Trimming left V 6 bases short and J 4 bases short, with 11 bases between. Germline assignment: CDR1 KGHSH and CDR2 LQKENI. CDR3 DNA (partial): TGTGCCAGCTCGCTAGGTGGGTCAGATACG. Its protein product is CASSLGGSDT. The entire CDR3 sequence reads CASSLGGSDTQYF.

In regard to this clone: Sequencing ends 3 residues short of the CDR3 end; the germline J gene provides the rest. The chain joins TRBV2 to TRBJ2-2; weak D call: TRBD2 (6 bases). CDR1 and CDR2 from the germline V gene are SNHLY and FYNNEI. V lost 10 bases, J lost 4 bases, and 13 bases lay in between. The CDR3 sequence is 13 residues long. The part of the CDR3 DNA that was read is TGTGCCACAAAAGGAGGGGTCACCGGGGAG. Its protein is CATKGGVTGE. From start to end, the CDR3 is CATKGGVTGELFF.

A word on this clone: The CDR3 extends 3 residues past the end of the read, so its final part is completed from the germline J gene. The chain couples TRBV7-9 to TRBJ2-7; TRBD1 aligns across 7 bases. With V trimmed by 5 bases and J by 5 bases, 9 bases remained unmatched. Germline V gene lookup returns CDR1 SEHNR and CDR2 FQNEAQ (reference sequence). The CDR3 has 14 amino acids. The CDR3 DNA, read in part, is TGTGCCAGCAGCGCTCGACAGGGATTCAACGAG. It encodes CASSARQGFNE. In full, the CDR3 reads CASSARQGFNEQYF.

In this sample, this clone turned up many times. This chain's CDR3 is CASMGLLETQYF. The covered CDR3 bases are TGTGCCAGCATGGGACTACTCGAGACC. V usage is TRBV12-3 or TRBV12-4 and J usage is TRBJ2-5, with 7 bases matching TRBD2. The read halts 3 residues ahead of the CDR3 end, with the missing end drawn from the germline J gene. The CDR3 consists of 12 residues. V shed 7 bases and J 5 bases; nucleotides not matched to a gene: 4.

This clone was recorded a few times. One end of the junction is discordant with germline, which a read error may explain. CDR3 residues: CSSSLSETYEQYF. CDR3 bases read: TGTTCCAGCAGCTTAAGCGAAACCTACGAG. This chain connects TRBV7-9 to TRBJ2-7; unclear D gene. The CDR3 extends 3 residues past the end of the read, so its final part is completed from the germline J gene. This CDR3 region has 13 residues. The germline CDR1 and CDR2 sequences are SEHNR and FQNEAQ (reference sequence).

This clone was seen a few times. The CDR3 is cut off 3 residues early in the read; its end comes from the germline J gene. The chain is built from TRBV19 and TRBJ2-6, with D tentatively TRBD1 (6 bases). CDR1 is LNHDA and CDR2 is SQIVND in the germline V gene (reference sequence). Trimming cost V 5 bases and J 0 bases, with 11 bases left between them. This CDR3 is 16 amino acids long. The CDR3 sequence: CASSPRQASGANVLTF. The sequenced part of the CDR3 DNA is TGTGCCAGTAGTCCCCGACAGGCCTCTGGGGCCAACGTC.

This clone came up a few times. Sequencing ends 3 residues short of the CDR3 end; the germline J gene provides the rest. The chain recombines TRBV5-5 with TRBJ2-7; D may be TRBD2 (6 bases). Germline V lookup: CDR1 SGHKS, CDR2 YYEKEE (reference sequence). The CDR3 length is 14 residues. Trimming cost V 0 bases and J 4 bases, with 11 bases left between them. CDR3 residues: CASSLEAGRYEQYF. Partial CDR3 DNA: TGTGCCAGCAGCTTGGAAGCAGGGAGGTACGAG. The entire variable domain, with the rest obtained from reference TRBV5-5 and TRBJ2-7, is as follows: DAGVTQSPTHLIKTRGQQVTLRCSPISGHKSVSWYQQVLGQGPQFIFQYYEKEERGRGNFPDRFSARQFPNYSSELNVNALLLGDSALYLCASSLEAGRYEQYFGPGTRLTVT.

In its sample, this clone was seen a few times. Sequencing ends 3 residues short of the CDR3 end; the germline J gene provides the rest. The chain recombines TRBV19 with TRBJ2-7; D is ambiguous. V lost 6 bases and J lost 6, with 18 bases in between. The CDR3 spans 14 residues. Per germline, CDR1 LNHDA and CDR2 SQIVND (reference sequence). The CDR3 here is CASRSRWRHGEQYF. CDR3 DNA (partial): TGTGCCAGTAGATCTCGGTGGAGACACGGCGAG.

This clone has just a few counts. The read ends 3 residues before the CDR3 terminus; that terminus is restored from the germline J gene. The chain has TRBV30 and TRBJ2-3, with D maybe TRBD2 (6 bases). This CDR3 is 15 amino acids long. V was trimmed by 2 bases and J by 0 bases, leaving 12 bases between them. Germline V CDR1 and CDR2: GTSNPN, SVGIG (reference sequence). The CDR3 DNA, read in part, is TGTGCCTGGAGTCACGGCGGGGTGAGCACAGATACG. It yields the protein CAWSHGGVSTDT. The CDR3 in its entirety is CAWSHGGVSTDTQYF.

This clone was observed at least ten times. The CDR3 extends 3 residues past the end of the read, so its final part is completed from the germline J gene. V gene TRBV12-3 or TRBV12-4 combines with J gene TRBJ1-6; 9 bases agree with TRBD1. The V and J ends lost 6 bases and 4 bases, in that order; junction bases with no gene match: 7. There are 16 residues in the CDR3. The sequenced part of the CDR3 DNA is TGTGCCAGCAGGGACGACAGGGGGGGTTATAATTCACCC. Translation: CASRDDRGGYNSP. In full, the CDR3 reads CASRDDRGGYNSPLHF.

This clone was detected only a few times. With the read ending 3 residues before the CDR3 end, the germline J gene is used to fill in that end. The chain recombines TRBV7-2 with TRBJ2-7; 7 bases are shared with TRBD2. The ends lost 4 bases at V and 3 bases at J; junction bases unmatched: 6. Germline V gene data show CDR1 as SGHTA and CDR2 as FQGNSA. The CDR3 runs to 14 residues. The sequenced part of the CDR3 DNA is TGTGCCAGCAGCTCCCGCGGGAGAAGCTACGAG. This gives the protein CASSSRGRSYE. The whole CDR3 protein is CASSSRGRSYEQYF.

This clone was seen repeatedly, ten times or more. CDR3 protein: CASSQRATDTQYF. The DNA read from the CDR3 is TGTGCCAGCAGCCAGCGGGCCACAGATACG. The gene calls are TRBV7-3 and TRBJ2-3; D may be TRBD2 (6 bases). The CDR3 end falls 3 residues outside the read, so it is completed with the germline J gene. This CDR3 comprises 13 residues. The germline V gene encodes CDR1 SGHTA and CDR2 FQGTGA. The V gene lost 5 bases and the J gene lost 2 bases, with 8 bases spanning the gap.

Comment on this clone: The CDR3 end is not reached by the read, which stops 3 residues before it; the germline J gene fills it in. V usage is TRBV20-1 and J usage is TRBJ1-1; D gene unclear. Trimming left V 1 base short and J 5 bases short, with 14 bases between. Germline-derived CDR1 and CDR2 are DFQATT and SNEGSKA (reference sequence). The CDR3 extends over 14 amino acids. This CDR3 reads CSARATAAGTEAFF. The CDR3 bases that were read are TGCAGTGCTAGAGCAACGGCGGCGGGGACTGAA.

Comment on this clone: The read ends 3 residues before the CDR3 terminus; that terminus is restored from the germline J gene. This chain joins TRBV5-8 and TRBJ2-7; D is unclear. The CDR3 has 14 residues. Germline loops: CDR1 SGHTS, CDR2 YDEGEE. Trimming removed 1 base at V and 1 base at J, with 9 bases between. CDR3 sequence reads: CASSLNRASYEQYF. CDR3 bases read: TGTGCCAGCAGCTTGAATAGAGCTTCCTACGAG.

This clone was observed a few times. The CDR3 goes on 3 residues after the read ends, and that part is filled in from the germline J gene. The chain carries TRBV20-1 and TRBJ1-6, with 9 bases aligning to TRBD1. The V gene end was trimmed by 0 bases and the J gene end by 7 bases; junction bases not matched to a gene: 10. The CDR3 is 17 amino acids. The germline gives CDR1 DFQATT, CDR2 SNEGSKA (reference sequence). The sequenced part of the CDR3 DNA is TGCAGTGCTAGAGATAAGGGGACAGGGACGGAAAATTCACCC. Its protein product is CSARDKGTGTENSP. The entire CDR3 reads CSARDKGTGTENSPLHF.

This clone came up many times. The CDR3 end lies 3 residues beyond the end of the read and is filled in from the germline J gene. The V gene is TRBV19, the J gene TRBJ2-3, with D perhaps matching TRBD1 (6 bases). The CDR3 extends over 14 amino acids. V was trimmed by 7 bases and J by 2 bases, leaving 13 bases between them. Germline V lookup: CDR1 LNHDA, CDR2 SQIVND (reference sequence). The covered CDR3 bases are TGTGCCAGTACCGACGGACAGTTCACAGATACG. Protein: CASTDGQFTDT. The CDR3 reads in full as CASTDGQFTDTQYF.

This clone has only a few counts. The CDR3 bases that were read are TGTGCCAGCTCACCGACTACAACTAATGAAAAA. Its protein is CASSPTTTNEK. In full, the CDR3 is CASSPTTTNEKLFF. The V gene is TRBV18, the J gene TRBJ1-4; D gene ambiguous. The CDR3 end lies 3 residues beyond the end of the read and is filled in from the germline J gene. The CDR3 runs to 14 residues. The germline gives CDR1 KGHSH, CDR2 LQKENI. Trimming took 3 bases from V and 0 from J, leaving 5 bases between them.

This clone was observed many times. The read terminates 3 residues ahead of where the CDR3 ends, so the germline J gene completes it. The V gene is TRBV6-1, the J gene TRBJ1-1; D gene unclear. This CDR3 region has 13 residues. Germline CDR1 MNHNS, CDR2 SASEGT. The part of the CDR3 DNA that was read is TGTGCCAGCAGTGAAGCCAGGTGGAGAGAA. Its protein is CASSEARWRE. The CDR3 in full is CASSEARWREAFF.

This clone turned up a few times. The read comes to an end 3 residues before the CDR3 does, leaving the germline J gene to fill in the end. The chain joins TRBV19 to TRBJ1-5; D is possibly TRBD1 (5 bases). The germline V and J ends were trimmed by 10 bases and 5 bases, with 21 bases remaining between them. CDR3 length: 15 residues. Germline V gene data show CDR1 as LNHDA and CDR2 as SQIVND (reference sequence). CDR3 region: CATGAGSGIHQPQHF. Partial CDR3 DNA: TGTGCCACCGGGGCGGGGTCAGGGATCCATCAGCCC.

This clone has more than one count but fewer than ten. Coverage ceases 3 residues before the CDR3 finishes, and the germline J gene fills in the end. V and J are TRBV19 and TRBJ1-3; weak D call: TRBD1 (6 bases). The CDR3 has 19 residues. V was trimmed by 2 bases and J by 0 bases, leaving 20 bases between them. Germline V gene data show CDR1 as LNHDA and CDR2 as SQIVND (reference sequence). The covered CDR3 bases are TGTGCCAGTAGTATATCCCATAAGAGGACAGCCGGCTCTGGAAACACC. Residues: CASSISHKRTAGSGNT. The full CDR3 is CASSISHKRTAGSGNTIYF.

The DNA read from the CDR3 is TGTGCCAGCAGCCTGGGCTACAACAATGAG. Encoded protein: CASSLGYNNE. The full CDR3 reads CASSLGYNNEQFF. The chain is built from TRBV7-9 and TRBJ2-1; D remains unclear. Read sequence stops 3 residues before the CDR3 end, and the germline J gene provides the missing end. The CDR3 runs 13 residues. CDR1 SEHNR and CDR2 FQNEAQ come from the germline V gene (reference sequence). V lost 5 bases and J lost 5, with 10 bases in between.

This clone was observed many times. The read stops 3 residues short of the end of the CDR3; the missing end is completed from the germline J gene. J is TRBJ1-1 and V is TRBV6-4; D may be TRBD1 (6 bases). With 6 bases removed from V and 1 base from J, the gap between germline ends came to 9 bases. This CDR3 spans 13 amino acids. CDR1 and CDR2 (germline): MRHNA, SNTAGT. The covered CDR3 bases are TGTGCCAGCAGACACAGGGAGAACACTGAA. Its translation: CASRHRENTE. The whole CDR3 region reads CASRHRENTEAFF.